The 2 T cell receptor beta chains reported below all come from one sample, sequenced in a study of vaccination effects on CD4 cells after COVID-19. Sequencing was preceded by expansion of antigen-specific CD4+ T cells with viral peptide pools in the ViraFEST assay. Isolation of CD4+ T cells took place after more than 9 days of culture. Documented for the person is a PCR-confirmed SARS-CoV-2 infection occurring between March and December 2020. Subjects were given two BNT162b2 or mRNA-1273 vaccine doses. The antigens of these receptors remain unknown. The repertoire was sequenced with immunoSEQ multiplex PCR; TCRdb's copy has only in-frame clones and lacks some. The table lists 15,000 to 20,000 clones, about four fifths of them singletons. Sample: CD4+ T cells from PBMCs cultured with SARS-CoV-2 spike peptides, taken after COVID-19 vaccination. The receptor set was obtained from a human donor who had a prior SARS-CoV-2 infection.

The chain has TRBV7-2 and TRBJ2-1; possibly TRBD2 for D (5 bases). CDR3 size: 14 residues. Germline lookup yields CDR1 SGHTA and CDR2 FQGNSA. V shed 3 bases and J shed 9 bases, with 15 bases lying between them. CDR3 DNA: TGTGCCAGCAGCTTCGCCGGGATACGTAGTGAGCAGTTCTTC. As protein: CASSFAGIRSEQFF.

This clone was observed a single time. This chain connects TRBV6-2 or TRBV6-3 to TRBJ2-5; 7 nucleotides line up with TRBD2. The J segment lost 7 bases and the V segment lost 6 bases, leaving 32 bases of the junction unmatched. Germline V gives CDR1 MNHEY, CDR2 SVGEGT. This CDR3 spans 21 amino acids. CDR3 nucleotide sequence: TGTGCCAGCAGCCAAAATAAAAGACAGACGGGTGGAGGGAGGGCCCGGGGGACCCAGTACTTC. Amino acids: CASSQNKRQTGGGRARGTQYF.